This TCR beta chain was captured in a study of beta chain features in type 1 diabetes. Germline CDR1 is MNHNY and CDR2 is SVGAGI (reference sequence). Trimming shortened V by 3 bases and J by 0 bases, and 8 bases separated the two germline ends. CDR3 length: 14 residues. Remarks on this clone: Its antigen is not identified.

It was via CD45RO/CCR7/CD25/CD127/CD95/CD27 that CD4+ naive, central memory, regulatory and stem cell-like memory cells were sorted. cDNA synthesis used the whole RNA isolate, giving expressed TCRB sequences. Clones were sequenced by immunoSEQ multiplex PCR, and TCRdb holds only the in-frame ones, with some missing. Counted here are 110,000 to 150,000 clones, 9% to 10% occurring once; the ten biggest clones make up 0.55% to 0.65%. Whole-study results and caveats: Short templates might get an advantage during PCR, and this would be equal in patients and controls.

This TCR derives from a woman aged 40 to 55 in good health. Sample: central memory CD4+ T cells from blood. The V and J genes are TRBV6-6 and TRBJ1-1; no clear D gene. As DNA, the CDR3 is TGTGCCAGCAGTTATGAAGAGATGAACACTGAAGCTTTCTTT. It specifies CASSYEEMNTEAFF.